The 9 T cell receptor beta chains below all came from one sample that was sequenced in a study of shared clonotypes between healthy human individuals. Clones were sequenced by immunoSEQ multiplex PCR, and TCRdb holds only the in-frame ones, with some missing. The sample lists 550,000 to 700,000 clones, around 78% occurring once. Sample: memory CD4+ T cells sorted from blood. Regarding subset: CD45RA-negative fraction. These receptors originate from a woman in her 30s in good health.

The rearrangement links TRBV5-4 to TRBJ2-7; TRBD1 matches 8 bases. Trimming removed 4 bases from V and 5 bases from J; junction bases left unmatched: 14. Germline lookup yields CDR1 SGHNT and CDR2 YYREEE (reference sequence). The CDR3 contains 16 residues. The CDR3 region is CASSPEPDRVDHEQYF. Written as DNA, the CDR3 is TGTGCCAGCAGCCCCGAACCGGACAGGGTTGACCACGAGCAGTACTTC. Based on the CDR3 plus reference TRBV5-4 and TRBJ2-7, the full variable domain is ETGVTQSPTHLIKTRGQQVTLRCSSQSGHNTVSWYQQALGQGPQFIFQYYREEENGRGNFPPRFSGLQFPNYSSELNVNALELDDSALYLCASSPEPDRVDHEQYFGPGTRLTVT.

The count of this clone is one. This chain uses TRBV10-3 with TRBJ2-3; D possibly uses TRBD1 or TRBD2 (5 bases each). CDR3 length: 17 residues. The V end was cut by 0 bases, the J end by 2 bases, with 15 bases between. Germline CDR1 and CDR2: ENHRY and SYGVKD. CDR3 nucleotides: TGTGCCATCAGTGAGTCCGGGACGCTATACAACACAGATACGCAGTATTTT. Protein: CAISESGTLYNTDTQYF.

This chain connects TRBV28 to TRBJ2-3; 8 bases agree with TRBD2. This CDR3 has 16 amino acids. J gave up 4 bases and V 5 bases, and 11 bases lay outside the gene matches. Germline CDR1 MDHEN, CDR2 SYDVKM. The CDR3 DNA reads as TGTGCCAGCAGTCCCCCGGCGAGCGGGGGTGCAGATACGCAGTATTTT. This encodes CASSPPASGGADTQYF.

V is TRBV5-1 and J is TRBJ2-7, with D unclear. V lost 1 base and J 5 bases, leaving 13 bases between the germline ends. The CDR3 runs 14 residues. Germline lookup yields CDR1 SGHRS and CDR2 YFSETQ. The CDR3 loop reads CASSLSPSEDEQYF. CDR3 sequence (DNA): TGCGCCAGCAGCTTGTCACCGAGCGAGGACGAGCAGTACTTC.

The V gene is TRBV19, the J gene TRBJ2-2, with 8 bases identical to TRBD2. Germline CDR1 LNHDA, CDR2 SQIVND (reference sequence). With 1 base clipped from V and 0 bases from J, the junction kept 1 base outside the gene matches. CDR3 length equals 16 residues. The CDR3 sequence: CASSIAGGANTGELFF. Written as DNA, the CDR3 is TGTGCCAGTAGTATAGCCGGGGGGGCGAACACCGGGGAGCTGTTTTTT.

The gene calls are TRBV5-1 and TRBJ2-2; TRBD2 matches 12 bases. Germline loops: CDR1 SGHRS, CDR2 YFSETQ. CDR3 size: 17 residues. V was clipped by 3 bases and J by 4 bases; unmatched bases: 7. The CDR3 is CASSWMTSGRPTGELFF. In nucleotides, the CDR3 is TGCGCCAGCAGCTGGATGACTAGCGGGAGACCCACCGGGGAGCTGTTTTTT.

The sample holds many counts of this clone. The CDR3 DNA sequence: TGCAGCGTTGAAGACTCCTCCTACGAGCAGTACTTC. It specifies CSVEDSSYEQYF. The gene calls are TRBV29-1 and TRBJ2-7; D call uncertain. Germline V gene sequence: CDR1 SQVTM, CDR2 ANQGSEA. This CDR3 is 12 amino acids long. V was cut by 0 bases and J by 0 bases, with 3 bases left in between.

The CDR3 spells CATSRGSLPGELFF. The CDR3 nucleotides read TGTGCCACCAGCAGAGGATCCCTACCCGGGGAGCTGTTTTTT. This chain connects TRBV15 to TRBJ2-2; no reliable D call. Per the germline V gene, CDR1 is LNHNV and CDR2 is YYDKDF (reference sequence). The CDR3 is 14 residues long. Between the trimmed V and J ends, which lost 1 base and 6 bases, there was a span of 9 bases.

This clone came up once. The CDR3 sequence is CASSFGQGSADTQYF. The CDR3 DNA follows: TGTGCCAGCAGCTTCGGACAGGGTTCCGCAGATACGCAGTATTTT. This chain joins TRBV7-8 and TRBJ2-3; TRBD1 matches 8 bases. Germline V lookup: CDR1 SGHVS, CDR2 FQNEAQ. V was pared by 3 bases and J by 4 bases, with 6 bases of the junction left unmatched. The CDR3 covers 15 residues.